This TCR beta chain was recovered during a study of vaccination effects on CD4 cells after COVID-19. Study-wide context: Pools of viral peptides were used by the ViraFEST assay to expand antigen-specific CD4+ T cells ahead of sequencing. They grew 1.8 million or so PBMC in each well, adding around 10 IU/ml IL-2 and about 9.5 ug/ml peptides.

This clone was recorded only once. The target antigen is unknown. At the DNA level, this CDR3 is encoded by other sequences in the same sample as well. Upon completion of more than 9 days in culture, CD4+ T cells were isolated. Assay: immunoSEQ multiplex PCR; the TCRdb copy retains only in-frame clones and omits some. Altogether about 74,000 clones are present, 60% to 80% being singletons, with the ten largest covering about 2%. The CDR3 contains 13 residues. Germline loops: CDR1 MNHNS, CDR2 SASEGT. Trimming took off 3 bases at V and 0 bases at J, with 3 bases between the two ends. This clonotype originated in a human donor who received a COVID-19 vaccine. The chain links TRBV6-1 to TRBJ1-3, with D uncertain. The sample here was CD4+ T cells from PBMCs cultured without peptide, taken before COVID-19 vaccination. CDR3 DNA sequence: TGTGCCAGCAGTGACGGCTCTGGAAACACCATATATTTT. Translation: CASSDGSGNTIYF.